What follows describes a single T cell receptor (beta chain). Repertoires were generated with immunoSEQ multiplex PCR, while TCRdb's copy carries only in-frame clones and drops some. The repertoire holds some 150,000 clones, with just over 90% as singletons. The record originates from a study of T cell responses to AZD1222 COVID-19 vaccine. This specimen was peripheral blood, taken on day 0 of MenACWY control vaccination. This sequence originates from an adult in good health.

The CDR3 region is CASSHRAGGYGYTF. The CDR3 coding sequence is TGTGCCAGCAGCCACAGGGCTGGCGGCTATGGCTACACCTTC. The chain links TRBV3-1 (or the pseudogene TRBV3-2) to TRBJ1-2; D might be TRBD1 (5 bases). V was pared by 3 bases and J by 4 bases, with 12 bases between. This CDR3 has 14 amino acids. Germline CDR1 is LGHDT and CDR2 is YNNKEL (reference sequence).